These 8 T cell receptor beta chains were all obtained from the same sample, sequenced in a study of T-cell reconstitution after alpha-beta-depleted transplantation in children. Using unique molecular identifiers, the investigators prepared the TCRbeta library. TCRdb redid the calling of the PCR reads with MiXCR, one entry per CDR3 protein. Among about 440,000 distinct CDR3 sequences listed, approximately 42% were seen once. This material consisted of PBMCs, taken before TCRalphabeta/CD19-depleted stem cell transplant. The receptors shown here come from a girl aged 2 to 10 with aplastic anemia, due to receive a stem cell transplant.

The V and J genes are TRBV20-1 and TRBJ2-1; 14 bases map to TRBD2. V lost 1 base, J lost 7 bases, and 6 bases stayed unmatched. The CDR3 length is 16 residues. Germline values: CDR1 DFQATT, CDR2 SNEGSKA (reference sequence). The CDR3, as DNA: TGCAGTGCTAGAGGTGGGACTAGCGGGAGTAGGAATGAGCAGTTCTTC. It is translated as CSARGGTSGSRNEQFF.

The chain employs TRBV5-1 and TRBJ2-7; D unresolved. CDR1 is SGHRS, CDR2 YFSETQ, per germline. Deletions cut 0 bases from V and 5 bases from J, with 15 bases between. CDR3 size: 15 residues. The CDR3 is CASSLANAVADEQYF. The CDR3 bases are TGCGCCAGCAGCTTGGCCAACGCGGTGGCGGACGAGCAGTACTTC.

The gene calls are TRBV5-6 and TRBJ2-2; D perhaps matches TRBD2 (5 bases). Looked up from germline, CDR1 is SGHDT and CDR2 is YYEEEE. Trimming left V 10 bases short and J 7 bases short, with 17 bases between. The CDR3 spans 13 residues. In DNA form, the CDR3 reads TGTGCCCTCGGGAAGCTAGCTGGCGGGGAGCTGTTTTTT. This gives the protein CALGKLAGGELFF.

The chain is built from TRBV29-1 and TRBJ1-1; the D gene is possibly TRBD1 (6 bases). The ends were cut back, 3 bases at V and 4 bases at J, with 15 bases in the middle. The germline V gene has CDR1 SQVTM and CDR2 ANQGSEA. The CDR3 spans 14 residues. The CDR3, as DNA: TGCAGCGTTGATGGAGGGGGGCCGGGCACTGAAGCTTTCTTT. Amino acids: CSVDGGGPGTEAFF.

V usage is TRBV20-1 and J usage is TRBJ2-2, with D perhaps matching TRBD2 (7 bases). Trimming pared 3 bases from V and 6 bases from J, leaving 14 bases between. Germline-derived CDR1 and CDR2 are DFQATT and SNEGSKA (reference sequence). CDR3 length: 14 residues. The chain's CDR3 is CSARPRGAAGELFF. In nucleotides, the CDR3 is TGCAGTGCTAGGCCCCGGGGGGCCGCCGGGGAGCTGTTTTTT.

This sequence joins TRBV5-1 and TRBJ2-7; the D is unclear. This CDR3 has 13 residues. The V and J ends lost 4 bases and 0 bases respectively, with 8 bases between them. The germline V gene has CDR1 SGHRS and CDR2 YFSETQ. The CDR3 bases are TGCGCCAGCAGCACCGGTTACTCCTACGAGCAGTACTTC. It is translated as CASSTGYSYEQYF.

This chain joins TRBV20-1 and TRBJ2-7, with D maybe TRBD1 (6 bases). Trimming removed 5 bases from V and 1 base from J, with 18 bases in between. This CDR3 is built from 15 residues. The germline CDR1 and CDR2 sequences are DFQATT and SNEGSKA (reference sequence). CDR3 sequence reads: CSASRDRPSSYEQYF. CDR3 coding DNA: TGCAGTGCTTCCCGAGACAGGCCTAGTTCCTACGAGCAGTACTTC.

This chain links TRBV4-2 with TRBJ2-3; 8 bases match TRBD2. Trimming at V came to 1 base and at J to 4 bases, leaving 10 bases not matched to a gene. This CDR3 has 17 residues. Per the germline V gene, CDR1 is LGHNA and CDR2 is YNFKEQ. Here the CDR3 DNA reads TGTGCCAGCAGCCAAGGACGGAGCGGGAGTGGTTCAGATACGCAGTATTTT. This gives the protein CASSQGRSGSGSDTQYF.